Included here is one T cell receptor beta chain sequence, with context. The assay was immunoSEQ multiplex PCR, and TCRdb's table has in-frame clones only and misses some. The sample has 30,000 to 45,000 clones; approximately 90% are singletons. The data were obtained in a study of OX40 agonist ivuxolimab in advanced cancers. The CDR3 loop spans 17 amino acids. The ends lost 3 bases at V and 3 bases at J; junction bases unmatched: 12. CDR1 SEHNR and CDR2 FQNEAQ come from the germline V gene (reference sequence). Patients were ineligible given autoimmune disease history or systemic immunosuppression. The sequence derives from an adult with an advanced solid tumor such as melanoma, head and neck, liver or kidney cancer. The chain couples TRBV7-9 to TRBJ2-3; TRBD2 aligns across 7 bases. The sample was CD4+ or CD8+ T cells sorted from blood, taken in a trial of the OX40 agonist ivuxolimab. CDR3 in amino acids: CASSFPRGEVDTDTQYF. The CDR3, as DNA: TGTGCCAGCAGCTTCCCCCGGGGGGAAGTGGATACAGATACGCAGTATTTT.